The rows below give T cell receptor beta chains drawn from one sample of a study of blood T cell repertoires in COVID-19. Some clones are missing from TCRdb's copy, which holds only in-frame ones; the method was immunoSEQ multiplex PCR. Of under 200,000 clones in the sample, roughly nine tenths are singletons; the top ten hold roughly 21%. Specimen: peripheral blood. The receptors originated from a man aged 60 to 69 with active or convalescent COVID-19. Each CDR3 is given with its conserved first and last residue. D genes are given only for firm matches. Part of the rows lack a size; the others show once, few, many or a class for expanded clones.

J gene,V gene,clone size,D gene,CDR3 protein,CDR3 DNA
TRBJ2-2,TRBV9,NA,NA,CASSPGYDGELFF,TGTGCCAGCAGCCCCGGTTATGACGGGGAGCTGTTTTTT
TRBJ2-7,TRBV9,once,TRBD1,CASSEQGAADEQYF,TGTGCCAGCAGCGAACAGGGGGCGGCCGACGAGCAGTACTTC
TRBJ2-5,TRBV24-1,NA,NA,CATSDFTTQYF,TGTGCCACCAGTGATTTTACAACCCAGTACTTC
TRBJ1-1,TRBV5-6,NA,NA,CASTKTGSRNTEAFF,TGTGCCAGCACTAAAACAGGGTCTAGGAACACTGAAGCTTTCTTT
TRBJ2-7,TRBV6-5,NA,NA,CASSYSTGLLYEQYF,TGTGCCAGCAGTTACTCGACAGGCCTTCTGTACGAGCAGTACTTC
TRBJ2-1,TRBV27,NA,TRBD1,CASSTDRGEQFF,TGTGCCAGCAGTACAGACAGGGGGGAGCAGTTCTTC
TRBJ2-6,TRBV5-8,NA,TRBD2,CASRAGTTSSGANVLTF,TGTGCCAGCAGGGCCGGGACTACAAGCTCTGGGGCCAACGTCCTGACTTTC
TRBJ2-5,TRBV12-5,NA,TRBD1,CASGLTGDPQETQYF,TGTGCTAGTGGTTTAACAGGGGACCCCCAAGAGACCCAGTACTTC
TRBJ1-5,TRBV5-8,NA,TRBD1,CASSPGDRVNQPQHF,TGTGCCAGCAGCCCGGGGGACAGGGTAAATCAGCCCCAGCATTTT
TRBJ2-5,TRBV5-1,NA,NA,CASSLGRGQETQYF,TGCGCCAGCAGCTTGGGTCGGGGACAAGAGACCCAGTACTTC
TRBJ2-7,TRBV11-2,NA,TRBD1,CASSTDRGNEQYF,TGTGCCAGCAGCACTGACAGGGGCAACGAGCAGTACTTC
TRBJ1-2,TRBV2,once,TRBD1,CASRRTGPYGYTF,TGTGCCAGCAGAAGGACAGGGCCCTATGGCTACACCTTC
TRBJ2-5,TRBV5-1,once,TRBD2,CASSLTGGQETQYF,TGCGCCAGCAGCTTGACGGGGGGTCAAGAGACCCAGTACTTC
TRBJ1-2,TRBV5-4,NA,TRBD1,CASSGDSYNYGYTF,TGTGCCAGCAGCGGGGACAGCTATAACTATGGCTACACCTTC
TRBJ1-2,TRBV7-9,NA,NA,CASSLSGAGYGYTF,TGTGCCAGCAGCTTGAGCGGGGCAGGCTATGGCTACACCTTC
TRBJ2-6,TRBV5-4,NA,TRBD1,CASTPRTGGGGANVLTF,TGTGCCAGCACCCCTCGGACAGGGGGCGGTGGGGCCAACGTCCTGACTTTC
TRBJ2-1,TRBV3-1/TRBV3-2,NA,NA,CASSQGAHHEQFF,TGTGCCAGCAGCCAAGGGGCCCACCATGAGCAGTTCTTC
TRBJ2-2,TRBV5-1,NA,NA,CASSLGRMNTGELFF,TGCGCCAGCAGCTTGGGGCGGATGAACACCGGGGAGCTGTTTTTT
TRBJ2-6,TRBV6-5,NA,NA,CASRRGSTANVLTF,TGTGCCAGCAGGCGGGGCAGTACGGCCAACGTCCTGACTTTC
TRBJ1-5,TRBV29-1,NA,NA,CSVAEDIALQNQPQHF,TGCAGCGTTGCCGAGGACATCGCACTCCAAAATCAGCCCCAGCATTTT
TRBJ1-1,TRBV10-2,NA,NA,CASTRQDLNTEAFF,TGCGCCAGCACTAGACAGGACTTGAACACTGAAGCTTTCTTT
TRBJ2-1,TRBV11-2,NA,NA,CASSSEQGGEQFF,TGTGCCAGCAGCTCGGAACAGGGCGGTGAGCAGTTCTTC